A selection of T cell receptor beta chains follows, all from one sample in a study of cytomegalovirus exposure and HLA in healthy donors. Sequenced by immunoSEQ multiplex PCR; TCRdb stores in-frame clones only, minus some. Of about 210,000 clones listed, around 81% are singletons. Sequenced sample: PBMCs. These receptors all come from a woman aged 45-60 years in good health and CMV-seropositive. Both conserved end residues are trimmed from each CDR3. Each record gives: D gene, V gene, J gene, CDR3 protein. A D gene is named only where the DNA matches it firmly.

>TRBD1|TRBV28|TRBJ2-7
ASRSGTVAYEQY
>TRBD1|TRBV7-2|TRBJ2-5
ASSRWGQGTETQY
>-|TRBV10-3|TRBJ2-5
AISESNRVGETQY
>TRBD1|TRBV5-4|TRBJ1-1
ASSPTTGGSAEAF
>TRBD1|TRBV14|TRBJ1-2
ASSRNRDRAWGYT
>-|TRBV29-1|TRBJ1-1
SVGGPSEGTEAF
>-|TRBV19|TRBJ2-5
ASSIGQGEQETQY
>TRBD1|TRBV19|TRBJ2-1
ASSIDGRGLGNEQF
>-|TRBV6-5|TRBJ2-7
ASSRKTRSSHEQY
>-|TRBV6-5|TRBJ1-2
ASSYSDIGSRYGYT
>TRBD2|TRBV7-2|TRBJ2-5
ASSPAGVGETQY
>-|TRBV6-1|TRBJ1-2
AISNYGYT
>TRBD1|TRBV10-3|TRBJ1-5
AIRGDRGNQPQH
>-|TRBV4-2|TRBJ2-2
ASSQERANANTGELF
>-|TRBV7-3|TRBJ1-2
ASSLTGGVGYT
>-|TRBV14|TRBJ1-2
ASSQAEAYGYT
>-|TRBV5-1|TRBJ1-1
ASSLAPGIGTEAF
>TRBD1|TRBV7-2|TRBJ2-7
ASSSLGTGGNYEQY
>-|TRBV7-5|TRBJ2-3
ARSWTLLAVGRDTQY
>TRBD2|TRBV19|TRBJ2-5
ASSMVRGQETQY
>-|TRBV25-1|TRBJ1-1
ASSTPNTEAF
>-|TRBV5-1|TRBJ1-6
ASSTSPISYNSPLH
>TRBD2|TRBV28|TRBJ2-3
ASSFPRRGGTDTQY
>TRBD1|TRBV9|TRBJ2-5
ASSRQDRTQETQY
>-|TRBV7-2|TRBJ1-6
ASSEQGSSYNSPFH
>TRBD1|TRBV2|TRBJ1-2
ASTPGTGHYRYT
>-|TRBV7-3|TRBJ2-5
ASSFGGQETQY
>-|TRBV4-3|TRBJ1-1
ASSQAGGPRRNTEAF
>-|TRBV4-1|TRBJ2-5
ASSQDSGRVVETQY
>-|TRBV2|TRBJ1-1
ASSTIYTEAF
>-|TRBV12-5|TRBJ2-1
ASGLGQGRDNEQF
>-|TRBV10-2|TRBJ1-5
ASSDLTGNQPQH
>-|TRBV5-1|TRBJ1-2
ASSFTGGGAGYGYT
>-|TRBV7-9|TRBJ2-7
ASSLSLGQGYKQY
>TRBD1|TRBV2|TRBJ2-7
ASSDSGFRQGTYEQY
>-|TRBV30|TRBJ1-1
AIKGVVNTEAF
>-|TRBV4-2|TRBJ1-2
ASSPVGTLGGYT
>TRBD1|TRBV28|TRBJ1-5
ASSPGTVGNQPQH
>TRBD1|TRBV10-1|TRBJ1-1
ASSEETGENTEAF
>TRBD1|TRBV7-3|TRBJ2-3
ASSRGTGSTDTQY